What follows are 23 T cell receptor beta chains derived from one specimen sequenced in a study of human T cells and chemical hapten exposure. TCRdb used MiXCR to reprocess the RACE reads, holding one entry per CDR3 protein. The sample yields some 39,000 distinct CDR3 sequences, 7.6% seen once. Time point noted: pre-sensitization, week 0. Treatment: therapeutic diphenylcyclopropenone sensitization with weekly scalp DPC. Specimen: whole blood, collected in connection with sensitization to the hapten diphenylcyclopropenone (DPC). These receptors originate from a woman between 50 and 59 years old with alopecia areata. Some clones in this sample may be carry-over from other donors' samples.

The table lists this clonotype with a few counts. V usage is TRBV5-1 and J usage is TRBJ2-5, with 7 bases identical to TRBD2. With 5 bases clipped from V and 5 bases from J, the junction kept 6 bases outside the gene matches. The CDR3 loop spans 13 amino acids. Germline assignment: CDR1 SGHRS and CDR2 YFSETQ. The CDR3 loop is CASSPGGPETQYF. The CDR3 DNA is TGCGCCAGCAGTCCGGGAGGCCCGGAGACCCAGTACTTC.

There are many counts of this clonotype. This rearrangement joins TRBV11-2 to TRBJ2-1, with 10 bases aligning to TRBD2. Germline lookup yields CDR1 SGHAT and CDR2 FQNNGV. This CDR3 spans 15 amino acids. Unmatched junction bases numbered 6, after V lost 5 bases and J lost 5 bases. CDR3 loop: CASSAGTSDHNEQFF. The CDR3 DNA is TGTGCCAGCAGCGCCGGGACTAGCGATCACAATGAGCAGTTCTTC.

This clonotype has ten or more counts. The rearrangement links TRBV4-1 to TRBJ2-1; D is perhaps TRBD2 (7 bases). The V end lost 0 bases, the J end lost 6 bases, and 12 bases lay between the germline ends. The CDR3 totals 15 residues. Germline loops: CDR1 MGHRA, CDR2 YSYEKL. The CDR3 is CASSQEGAGVNEQFF. CDR3 coding DNA: TGCGCCAGCAGCCAAGAGGGGGCGGGAGTCAATGAGCAGTTCTTC.

This clonotype was picked up many times. This chain links TRBV20-1 with TRBJ1-5; D is undetermined. The CDR3 totals 13 residues. Germline lookup yields CDR1 DFQATT and CDR2 SNEGSKA (reference sequence). The V gene lost 3 bases and the J gene lost 1 base, with 7 bases spanning the gap. In DNA, the CDR3 is TGCAGTGCTAGGACCTTAAGCAATCAGCCCCAGCATTTT. It is translated as CSARTLSNQPQHF.

This clonotype was observed at least ten times. V is TRBV12-3 or TRBV12-4 and J is TRBJ1-1; 9 bases are shared with TRBD1. The CDR3 extends over 13 amino acids. V lost 6 bases, J lost 11 bases, and 10 bases stayed unmatched. The CDR3 reads CASRLTGGTVAFF. DNA for the CDR3: TGTGCCAGCAGGCTCACAGGGGGCACGGTGGCTTTCTTT.

This clonotype appeared many times. The gene calls are TRBV20-1 and TRBJ1-5, with 7 positions matching TRBD1. Germline V gene lookup returns CDR1 DFQATT and CDR2 SNEGSKA (reference sequence). Trimming cost V 2 bases and J 0 bases; bases outside gene matches: 4. There are 15 residues in the CDR3. The CDR3 region has the DNA TGCAGTGCTAGATACGACAGGGATAGCAATCAGCCCCAGCATTTT. It is translated as CSARYDRDSNQPQHF.

This clonotype was seen ten or more times. The chain joins TRBV24-1 to TRBJ1-1, with D unresolved. The CDR3 has 15 residues. V lost 4 bases and J 1 base, leaving 12 bases between the germline ends. Germline CDR1 is KGHDR and CDR2 is SFDVKD. Here the CDR3 DNA reads TGTGCCACCAGTGACTCTCCCCCCAAGAACACTGAAGCTTTCTTT. This translates into CATSDSPPKNTEAFF.

This clonotype turned up a few times. J is TRBJ2-7 and V is TRBV4-2; no clear D gene. Germline V gene lookup returns CDR1 LGHNA and CDR2 YNFKEQ. V lost 2 bases to trimming and J lost 0 bases, with 11 bases between them. CDR3 length: 15 residues. CDR3 residues: CASSQSPTSSYEQYF. The CDR3 DNA reads as TGTGCCAGCAGCCAAAGCCCTACCAGCTCCTACGAGCAGTACTTC.

This chain links TRBV20-1 with TRBJ2-7; 15 bases are a match to TRBD2. V was clipped by 2 bases and J by 0 bases; unmatched bases: 8. Germline loops: CDR1 DFQATT, CDR2 SNEGSKA (reference sequence). This CDR3 spans 18 amino acids. The CDR3 DNA is TGCAGTGCTAGACCGGGACTAGCGGGAGGCCGCTCCTCCTACGAGCAGTACTTC. Translation gives CSARPGLAGGRSSYEQYF.

This clonotype was counted at least ten times. The chain combines TRBV27 with TRBJ1-4; D is unclear. Trimming took off 5 bases at V and 8 bases at J, with 15 bases between the two ends. Germline V lookup: CDR1 MNHEY, CDR2 SMNVEV (reference sequence). This CDR3 is 14 amino acids long. The CDR3 protein is CASSPQATGEKLFF. The CDR3 DNA reads TGTGCCAGCAGTCCTCAGGCTACTGGGGAAAAACTGTTTTTT.

This clonotype showed up many times. In DNA, the CDR3 is TGTGCCAGCAGCCTCGGGACGGCGAATTCACCCCTCCACTTT. It encodes CASSLGTANSPLHF. The chain employs TRBV7-9 and TRBJ1-6; D is perhaps TRBD1 (5 bases). Germline assignment: CDR1 SEHNR and CDR2 FQNEAQ (reference sequence). The CDR3 spans 14 residues. Trimming left V 5 bases short and J 7 bases short, with 12 bases between. The variable domain in full, completed from reference TRBV7-9 and TRBJ1-6, reads DTGVSQNPRHKITKRGQNVTFRCDPISEHNRLYWYRQTLGQGPEFLTYFQNEAQLEKSRLLSDRFSAERPKGSFSTLEIQRTEQGDSAMYLCASSLGTANSPLHFGNGTRLTVT.

The chain is built from TRBV3-1 and TRBJ2-3, with TRBD1 matching 9 bases. CDR3 length equals 15 residues. Germline CDR1 and CDR2: LGHDT and YNNKEL (reference sequence). With V trimmed by 0 bases and J by 5 bases, 3 bases remained unmatched. CDR3 sequence: CASSQEGTGKDTQYF. The CDR3 nucleotides read TGTGCCAGCAGCCAAGAAGGGACAGGGAAAGATACGCAGTATTTT.

This clonotype showed up many times. The chain links TRBV3-1 to TRBJ1-2; maybe TRBD1 (6 bases). The CDR3 has 15 residues. Germline loops: CDR1 LGHDT, CDR2 YNNKEL (reference sequence). Trimming cost V 0 bases and J 8 bases, with 16 bases left between them. For the CDR3, the DNA is TGTGCCAGCAGCCAAGATCCCGCGGACAGCGGGGGCTACACCTTC. Encoded protein: CASSQDPADSGGYTF.

This clonotype was picked up many times. The V call is TRBV6-2 or TRBV6-3, the J call TRBJ2-2; TRBD2 might be the D (6 bases). The germline gives CDR1 MNHEY, CDR2 SVGEGT. The ends were cut back, 4 bases at V and 0 bases at J, with 12 bases in the middle. The CDR3 is 16 residues long. The CDR3, as DNA: TGTGCCAGCAGTTCTGGGCGGGGCGCGAACACCGGGGAGCTGTTTTTT. Its protein product is CASSSGRGANTGELFF.

The chain links TRBV28 to TRBJ2-7; 7 bases align to TRBD2. This CDR3 region has 14 residues. V shed 6 bases and J 3 bases; nucleotides not matched to a gene: 8. The germline V gene has CDR1 MDHEN and CDR2 SYDVKM. CDR3 in amino acids: CASRPRLAVYEQYF. CDR3 bases: TGTGCCAGCAGGCCAAGACTAGCAGTCTACGAGCAGTACTTC.

This clonotype occurred many times. V gene TRBV18 combines with J gene TRBJ2-6, with 7 bases aligning to TRBD1. The length of the CDR3 is 19 residues. Trimming at V came to 3 bases and at J to 0 bases, leaving 11 bases not matched to a gene. Germline V gene lookup returns CDR1 KGHSH and CDR2 LQKENI. CDR3 nucleotides: TGTGCCAGCTCACCGACGACAGGGTCTGTGAGCTCTGGGGCCAACGTCCTGACTTTC. This codes for CASSPTTGSVSSGANVLTF.

This clonotype has just a few counts. V is TRBV5-6 and J is TRBJ2-1, with 7 bases identical to TRBD2. V lost 2 bases and J lost 12; bases outside the gene matches: 8. The CDR3 runs 13 residues. Germline V lookup: CDR1 SGHDT, CDR2 YYEEEE. DNA for the CDR3: TGTGCCAGCAGCTTCGGACTAGACGGTGTGCAGTTCTTC. It is translated as CASSFGLDGVQFF.

This clonotype has more than one count but fewer than ten. The V and J genes are TRBV12-3 or TRBV12-4 and TRBJ1-1, with a weak D call TRBD1 (6 bases). This CDR3 is built from 16 residues. Trimming took 3 bases from V and 1 from J, leaving 15 bases between them. The CDR3 region has the DNA TGTGCCAGCAGTTTCGGGAAGCAGGGGAGGAACACTGAAGCTTTCTTT. Protein sequence: CASSFGKQGRNTEAFF.

This clonotype was seen many times. The gene calls are TRBV7-8 and TRBJ1-1, with D perhaps TRBD1 (5 bases). The CDR3 totals 14 residues. From germline, CDR1 is SGHVS and CDR2 FQNEAQ. V lost 6 bases, J lost 3 bases, and 14 bases lay in between. The CDR3 DNA is TGTGCCAGCAGTCAGGGTTCGGTGGACACTGAAGCTTTCTTT. Residues: CASSQGSVDTEAFF.

In its sample, this clonotype was seen a few times. V is TRBV19 and J is TRBJ2-5, with D unclear. CDR1 is LNHDA, CDR2 SQIVND, per germline (reference sequence). The CDR3 has 12 amino acids. Trimming removed 4 bases from V and 1 base from J, with 4 bases in between. The CDR3 reads CASSTRQETQYF. The DNA for the CDR3 is TGTGCCAGTAGTACCCGCCAAGAGACCCAGTACTTC.

Only a few counts were recorded for this clonotype. The rearrangement joins TRBV7-2 to TRBJ2-4, with 10 nucleotides matching TRBD2. Germline V CDR1 and CDR2: SGHTA, FQGNSA. V gave up 6 bases and J gave up 0 bases; unmatched junction bases: 11. This CDR3 is 18 amino acids long. CDR3 in DNA: TGTGCCAGCAGGCAGACTAGCGGGTCTACTCTAGCCAAAAACATTCAGTACTTC. Its translation is CASRQTSGSTLAKNIQYF.

This clonotype was counted many times. The CDR3 loop reads CASSLAPGQGSYEQYF. The DNA of the CDR3 is TGTGCCAGCAGCCTAGCGCCCGGACAGGGGTCCTACGAGCAGTACTTC. This chain joins TRBV3-1 and TRBJ2-7, with 9 bases lining up with TRBD1. Per the germline V gene, CDR1 is LGHDT and CDR2 is YNNKEL (reference sequence). V lost 4 bases and J lost 1; bases outside the gene matches: 8. The CDR3 has 16 amino acids.

In this sample, this clonotype turned up a few times. The chain couples TRBV3-2 to TRBJ2-1; TRBD1, the table's D call, was not compared with the DNA. TRBV3-2 is a recognized pseudogene. CDR3 length: 17 residues. As DNA, the CDR3 is TGTGCCAGCAGCCAACTAGGGGGGACTCGGATCTACAATGAGCAGTTCTTC. Translation gives CASSQLGGTRIYNEQFF.